Listed here are 11 T cell receptor beta chains from one sample, sequenced in a study of Ad26.COV2.S vaccination and SARS-CoV-2 variants (dated by TCRdb to about 2021). The treatment or condition label, as the study defines it: about 20 received Ad26.COV2.S at low or high dose, single or two shots; roughly five received placebo; per-sample allocation not given. Repertoires of vaccine and placebo recipients were sequenced from samples collected on day 63 after the first injection. Library construction relied on the immunoSEQ multiplex PCR assay. In its TCRdb copy, this immuneACCESS table keeps in-frame sequences only and misses some clones. Where compared with another copy, unresolved V genes explain less than half of these, and the others have no known cause. The sample records fewer than 400,000 clones, 88% of which are singletons. Under 4% of the sample comes from the top ten. Sequencing was performed on peripheral blood, taken in a trial of Ad26.COV2.S vaccine versus placebo. The receptors stem from a person between 18 and 65 years old who received the Ad26.COV2.S COVID-19 vaccine or a placebo.

The genes are TRBV4-1 and TRBJ1-2; 8 bases map to TRBD1. Per the germline V gene, CDR1 is MGHRA and CDR2 is YSYEKL. V was clipped by 0 bases and J by 6 bases; unmatched bases: 6. There are 15 residues in the CDR3. The CDR3 here is CASSQEDRGSNGYTF. Here the CDR3 DNA reads TGCGCCAGCAGCCAAGAAGACAGGGGATCAAATGGCTACACCTTC.

This clone was detected once. The chain has TRBV29-1 and TRBJ1-1; perhaps TRBD1 as D (5 bases). The CDR3 sequence is 13 residues long. V shed 5 bases and J shed 4 bases, with 14 bases lying between them. Germline V CDR1 and CDR2: SQVTM, ANQGSEA. DNA for the CDR3: TGCAGCGTTACATACGGGGCGTTCACTGAAGCTTTCTTT. Encoded protein: CSVTYGAFTEAFF.

The chain carries TRBV14 and TRBJ1-1; 7 nucleotides agree with TRBD1. The V and J ends lost 4 bases and 1 base, in that order; junction bases with no gene match: 3. The germline V gene encodes CDR1 SGHDN and CDR2 FVKESK. The CDR3 covers 14 residues. This CDR3 reads CASSRQGANTEAFF. The CDR3 nucleotides are TGTGCCAGCAGCCGACAGGGAGCGAACACTGAAGCTTTCTTT.

V usage is TRBV6-2 or TRBV6-3 and J usage is TRBJ2-7; a possible D gene is TRBD2 (5 bases). Germline assignment: CDR1 MNHEY and CDR2 SVGEGT. The CDR3 runs 14 residues. V lost 5 bases, J lost 0 bases, and 11 bases lay in between. This CDR3 reads CASSPRRGSYEQYF. The CDR3 DNA reads as TGTGCCAGCAGTCCGCGACGGGGCTCCTACGAGCAGTACTTC.

The rearrangement joins TRBV7-6 to TRBJ1-4; D may be TRBD1 (6 bases). Germline assignment: CDR1 SGHVS and CDR2 FNYEAQ. The CDR3 covers 14 residues. The germline V and J ends were trimmed by 5 bases and 3 bases, with 10 bases remaining between them. CDR3 in amino acids: CASSPQGANEKLFF. For the CDR3, the DNA is TGTGCCAGCAGCCCACAGGGAGCTAATGAAAAACTGTTTTTT.

This sequence joins TRBV6-5 and TRBJ2-3; D gene uncertain. The CDR3 runs to 15 residues. Germline-derived CDR1 and CDR2 are MNHEY and SVGAGI. The germline V and J ends were trimmed by 2 bases and 0 bases, with 9 bases remaining between them. This chain's CDR3 is CASSYRGFSTDTQYF. The CDR3 DNA reads TGTGCCAGCAGTTACCGTGGGTTCAGCACAGATACGCAGTATTTT.

This sequence joins TRBV18 and TRBJ2-6, with D uncertain. The length of the CDR3 is 17 residues. Germline V gene lookup returns CDR1 KGHSH and CDR2 LQKENI. Between the trimmed V and J ends, which lost 4 bases and 0 bases, there was a span of 13 bases. CDR3 sequence reads: CASSQDLQASGANVLTF. CDR3 bases: TGTGCCAGCTCACAGGACCTACAAGCCTCTGGGGCCAACGTCCTGACTTTC.

The chain links TRBV30 to TRBJ1-2; TRBD1 is a possible D gene (5 bases). This CDR3 region has 14 residues. Trimming took off 0 bases at V and 2 bases at J, with 10 bases between the two ends. The germline V gene encodes CDR1 GTSNPN and CDR2 SVGIG (reference sequence). The CDR3 sequence: CAWSVRRENYGYTF. As DNA, the CDR3 is TGTGCCTGGAGTGTTCGCAGGGAAAACTATGGCTACACCTTC. The complete variable domain, with remaining parts taken from reference TRBV30 and TRBJ1-2, reads SQTIHQWPATLVQPVGSPLSLECTVEGTSNPNLYWYRQAAGRGLQLLFYSVGIGQISSEVPQNLSASRPQDRQFILSSKKLLLSDSGFYLCAWSVRRENYGYTFGSGTRLTVV.

This clone showed up just once. The J gene is TRBJ1-5, the V gene TRBV3-1 (or the pseudogene TRBV3-2); D not certain. CDR1 LGHDT and CDR2 YNNKEL come from the germline V gene (reference sequence). Trimming took 0 bases from V and 1 from J, leaving 4 bases between them. This CDR3 comprises 14 residues. DNA of the CDR3: TGTGCCAGCAGCCAAGATTTGAGCAATCAGCCCCAGCATTTT. Amino acid sequence: CASSQDLSNQPQHF.

This clone has only a few counts. The J gene is TRBJ2-2, the V gene TRBV5-1; D ambiguous. This CDR3 has 16 residues. Trimming took 0 bases from V and 2 from J, leaving 11 bases between them. Germline lookup yields CDR1 SGHRS and CDR2 YFSETQ. The CDR3, as DNA: TGCGCCAGCAGCTTGGAGGCGGCTGATAACACCGGGGAGCTGTTTTTT. It specifies CASSLEAADNTGELFF.

This chain links TRBV6-6 with TRBJ1-5, with a possible D match to TRBD1 (5 bases). The CDR3 covers 14 residues. Per the germline V gene, CDR1 is MNHNY and CDR2 is SVGAGI (reference sequence). V was cut by 0 bases and J by 7 bases, with 10 bases left in between. CDR3 sequence: CASSYSGGGQPQHF. CDR3 in DNA: TGTGCCAGCAGTTACTCGGGGGGGGGACAGCCCCAGCATTTT.